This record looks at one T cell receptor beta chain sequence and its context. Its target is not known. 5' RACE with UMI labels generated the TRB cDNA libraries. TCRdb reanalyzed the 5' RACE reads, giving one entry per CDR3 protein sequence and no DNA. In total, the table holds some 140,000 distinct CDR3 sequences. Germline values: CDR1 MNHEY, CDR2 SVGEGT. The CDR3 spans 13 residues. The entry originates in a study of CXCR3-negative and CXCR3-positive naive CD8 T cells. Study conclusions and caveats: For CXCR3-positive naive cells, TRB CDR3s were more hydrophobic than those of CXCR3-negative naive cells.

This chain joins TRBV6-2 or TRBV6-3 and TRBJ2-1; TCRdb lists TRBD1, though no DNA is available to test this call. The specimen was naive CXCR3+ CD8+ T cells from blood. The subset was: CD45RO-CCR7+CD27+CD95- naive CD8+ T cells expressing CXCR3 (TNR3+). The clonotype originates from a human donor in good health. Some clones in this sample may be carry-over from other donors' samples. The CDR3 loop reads CASSWGTTNEQFF.